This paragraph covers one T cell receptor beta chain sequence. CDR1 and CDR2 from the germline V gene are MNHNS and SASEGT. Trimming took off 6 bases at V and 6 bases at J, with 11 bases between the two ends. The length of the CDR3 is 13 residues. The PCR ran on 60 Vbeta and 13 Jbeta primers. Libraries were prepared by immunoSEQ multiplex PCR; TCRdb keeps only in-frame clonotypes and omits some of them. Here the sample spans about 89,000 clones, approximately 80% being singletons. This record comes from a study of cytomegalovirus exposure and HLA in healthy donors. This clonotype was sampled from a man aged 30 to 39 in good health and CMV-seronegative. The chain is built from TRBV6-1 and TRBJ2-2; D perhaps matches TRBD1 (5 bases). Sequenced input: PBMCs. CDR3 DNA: TGTGCCAGCAGCCCGACAGTTTCCGGGGAGCTGTTTTTT. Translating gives CASSPTVSGELFF.